This T cell receptor (beta chain) is from a study of CD8+ T cells in alopecia areata. Germline V gives CDR1 SNHLY, CDR2 FYNNEI. The CDR3 loop spans 15 amino acids. V was clipped by 4 bases and J by 0 bases, with 12 bases between them. Sample treatment: oral pan-JAK inhibitor, 5-10 mg twice daily. In each case, RNA was isolated and then reverse transcribed into cDNA as the sequencing template. Sequenced by immunoSEQ multiplex PCR; TCRdb stores in-frame clones only, minus some. The table shows over 80,000 clones, with about 40% occurring only once. V gene TRBV2 combines with J gene TRBJ1-1; no reliable D call. The sequences come from CD8+ T cells sorted from blood, collected at week 24, from a patient treated with tofacitinib. This TCR was recovered from a human donor with alopecia areata. For the CDR3, the DNA is TGTGCCAGCAGTGCGTGGGGAAACATGAACACTGAAGCTTTCTTT. The encoded protein is CASSAWGNMNTEAFF. The full variable domain, completed using reference TRBV2 and TRBJ1-1, is EPEVTQTPSHQVTQMGQEVILRCVPISNHLYFYWYRQILGQKVEFLVSFYNNEISEKSEIFDDQFSVERPDGSNFTLKIRSTKLEDSAMYFCASSAWGNMNTEAFFGQGTRLTVV.